Listed below are T cell receptor beta chains from one sample, sequenced in a study of blood T cell repertoires in COVID-19. Produced via immunoSEQ multiplex PCR; TCRdb's table is partial and in-frame only. The sample includes 180,000 or so clones, approximately 84% seen only once; the top ten take about 6.9%. The sample consisted of peripheral blood. These receptors originate from a human donor with acute or convalescent COVID-19. The donor label of this sample is uncertain. CDR3s include the opening cysteine and the closing phenylalanine or tryptophan.

V: TRBV3-1/TRBV3-2
J: TRBJ2-2
CDR3: CASSPRDRGTGELFF

V: TRBV15
J: TRBJ2-1
CDR3: CATSLKSGRNDEQFF

V: TRBV5-4
J: TRBJ2-5
CDR3: CASSTGSYQETQYF

V: TRBV7-2
J: TRBJ1-2
CDR3: CASSLAGANYGYTF

V: TRBV24-1
J: TRBJ2-2
CDR3: CATSDLAGGPNGELFF

V: TRBV7-8
J: TRBJ1-4
CDR3: CASSRDSRNEKLFF

V: TRBV11-3
J: TRBJ1-1
CDR3: CASSGGRNTEAFF

V: TRBV7-2
J: TRBJ2-7
CDR3: CASRPSGLYEQYF

V: TRBV6-2/TRBV6-3
J: TRBJ1-2
CDR3: CASSYGQNYGYTF

V: TRBV7-3
J: TRBJ2-3
CDR3: CASSSDSTTDTQYF

V: TRBV5-4
J: TRBJ1-6
CDR3: CASSRPGRGENSPLHF

V: TRBV28
J: TRBJ1-1
CDR3: CASSPTGSGNTEAFF

V: TRBV3-1/TRBV3-2
J: TRBJ2-1
CDR3: CASSLPGLAGVSEQFF

V: TRBV13
J: TRBJ2-2
CDR3: CASSIYDRGNTGELFF